This TCR beta chain originates from a study of response to subunit inactivated influenza vaccine. Study-wide results and limits: Each seasonal influenza vaccination, the authors suggested, recruits few new T cells.

TCRdb re-derived calls from the RT-PCR reads in MiXCR, one entry per CDR3 protein. The table has about 500,000 distinct CDR3 sequences, about 15% seen once. Looked up from germline, CDR1 is SGHTA and CDR2 is FQGNSA. The ends were cut back, 11 bases at V and 0 bases at J, with 10 bases in the middle. This CDR3 has 12 residues. This clonotype was counted a few times. The antigen is unknown. Material: CD4+ T cells sorted from PBMCs, obtained less than 30 months after vaccination. V and J are TRBV7-2 and TRBJ1-1; D uncertain. This TCR came from a man aged 50-75 years who received an inactivated influenza vaccine. The CDR3, as DNA: TGTGCCTCCGGGTCCATGAACACTGAAGCTTTCTTT. As protein: CASGSMNTEAFF.